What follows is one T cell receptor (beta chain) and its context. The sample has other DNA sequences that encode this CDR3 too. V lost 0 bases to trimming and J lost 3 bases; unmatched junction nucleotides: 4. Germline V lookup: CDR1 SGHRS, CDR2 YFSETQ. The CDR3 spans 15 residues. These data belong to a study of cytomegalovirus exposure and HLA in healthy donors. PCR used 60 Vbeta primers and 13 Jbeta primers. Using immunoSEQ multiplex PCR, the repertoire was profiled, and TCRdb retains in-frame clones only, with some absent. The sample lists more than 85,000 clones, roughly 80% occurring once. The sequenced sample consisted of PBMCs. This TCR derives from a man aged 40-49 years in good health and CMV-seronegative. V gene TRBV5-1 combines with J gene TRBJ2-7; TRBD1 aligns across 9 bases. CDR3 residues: CASSLGGQGYYEQYF. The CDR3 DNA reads TGCGCCAGCAGCTTGGGAGGACAGGGGTACTACGAGCAGTACTTC.